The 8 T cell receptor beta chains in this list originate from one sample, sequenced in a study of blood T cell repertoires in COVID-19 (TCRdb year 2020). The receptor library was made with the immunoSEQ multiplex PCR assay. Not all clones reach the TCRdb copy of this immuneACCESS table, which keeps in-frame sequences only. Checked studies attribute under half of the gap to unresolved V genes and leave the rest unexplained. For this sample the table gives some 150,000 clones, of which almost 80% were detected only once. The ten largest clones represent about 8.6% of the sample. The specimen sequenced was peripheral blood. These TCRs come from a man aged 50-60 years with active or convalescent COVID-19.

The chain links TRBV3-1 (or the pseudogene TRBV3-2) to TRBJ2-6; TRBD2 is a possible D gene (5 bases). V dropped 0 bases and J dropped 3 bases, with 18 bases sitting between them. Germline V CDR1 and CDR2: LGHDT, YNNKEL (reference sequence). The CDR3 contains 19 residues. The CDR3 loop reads CASSQDGAGVALGANVLTF. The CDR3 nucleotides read TGTGCCAGCAGCCAAGACGGTGCGGGTGTAGCGCTTGGGGCCAACGTCCTGACTTTC.

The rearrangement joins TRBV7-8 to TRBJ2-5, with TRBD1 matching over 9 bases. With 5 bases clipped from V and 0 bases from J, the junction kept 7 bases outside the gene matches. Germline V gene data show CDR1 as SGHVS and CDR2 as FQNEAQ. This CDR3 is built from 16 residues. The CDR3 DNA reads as TGTGCCAGCAGCGCCTGGACAGGGGCGGACCAAGAGACCCAGTACTTC. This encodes CASSAWTGADQETQYF.

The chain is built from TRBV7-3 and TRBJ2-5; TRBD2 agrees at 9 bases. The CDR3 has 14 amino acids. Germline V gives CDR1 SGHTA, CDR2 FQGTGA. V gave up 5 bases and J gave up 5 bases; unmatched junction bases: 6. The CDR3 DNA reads TGTGCCAGCAGCGGTAGCGGGAGCGGGGAGACCCAGTACTTC. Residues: CASSGSGSGETQYF.

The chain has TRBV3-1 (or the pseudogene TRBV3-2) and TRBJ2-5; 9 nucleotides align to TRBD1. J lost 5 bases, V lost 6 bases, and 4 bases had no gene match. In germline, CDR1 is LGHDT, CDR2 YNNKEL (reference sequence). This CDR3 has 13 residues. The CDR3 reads CASRQGATETQYF. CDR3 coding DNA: TGTGCCAGCAGACAGGGGGCTACGGAGACCCAGTACTTC.

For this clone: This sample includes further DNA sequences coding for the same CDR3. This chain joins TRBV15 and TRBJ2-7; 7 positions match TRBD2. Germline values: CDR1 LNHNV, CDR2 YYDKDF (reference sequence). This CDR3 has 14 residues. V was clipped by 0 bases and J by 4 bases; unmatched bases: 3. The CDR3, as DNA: TGTGCCACCAGCAGAGACCGGGGGGTTTACGAGCAGTACTTC. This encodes CATSRDRGVYEQYF.

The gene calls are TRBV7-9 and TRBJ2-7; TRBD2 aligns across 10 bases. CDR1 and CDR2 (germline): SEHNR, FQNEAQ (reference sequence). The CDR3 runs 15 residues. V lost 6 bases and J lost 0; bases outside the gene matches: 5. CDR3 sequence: CASSSTSGTSYEQYF. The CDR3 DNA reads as TGTGCCAGCAGTTCAACTAGCGGGACCTCCTACGAGCAGTACTTC.

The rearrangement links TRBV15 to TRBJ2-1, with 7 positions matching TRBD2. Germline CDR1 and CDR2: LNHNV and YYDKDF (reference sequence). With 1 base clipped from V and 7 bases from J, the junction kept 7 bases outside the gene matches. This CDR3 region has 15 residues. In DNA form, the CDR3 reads TGTGCCACCAGCAGAGGCCTAGCGGCTCGAAATGAGCAGTTCTTC. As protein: CATSRGLAARNEQFF.

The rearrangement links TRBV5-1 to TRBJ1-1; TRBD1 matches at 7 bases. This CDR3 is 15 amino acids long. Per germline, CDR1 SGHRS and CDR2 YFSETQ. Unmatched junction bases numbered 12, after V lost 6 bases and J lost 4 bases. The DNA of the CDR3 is TGCGCCAGCACTCTTTCAGGGGGGTTGGGCACTGAAGCTTTCTTT. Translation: CASTLSGGLGTEAFF. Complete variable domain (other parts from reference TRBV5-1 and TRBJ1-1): KAGVTQTPRYLIKTRGQQVTLSCSPISGHRSVSWYQQTPGQGLQFLFEYFSETQRNKGNFPGRFSGRQFSNSRSEMNVSTLELGDSALYLCASTLSGGLGTEAFFGQGTRLTVV.